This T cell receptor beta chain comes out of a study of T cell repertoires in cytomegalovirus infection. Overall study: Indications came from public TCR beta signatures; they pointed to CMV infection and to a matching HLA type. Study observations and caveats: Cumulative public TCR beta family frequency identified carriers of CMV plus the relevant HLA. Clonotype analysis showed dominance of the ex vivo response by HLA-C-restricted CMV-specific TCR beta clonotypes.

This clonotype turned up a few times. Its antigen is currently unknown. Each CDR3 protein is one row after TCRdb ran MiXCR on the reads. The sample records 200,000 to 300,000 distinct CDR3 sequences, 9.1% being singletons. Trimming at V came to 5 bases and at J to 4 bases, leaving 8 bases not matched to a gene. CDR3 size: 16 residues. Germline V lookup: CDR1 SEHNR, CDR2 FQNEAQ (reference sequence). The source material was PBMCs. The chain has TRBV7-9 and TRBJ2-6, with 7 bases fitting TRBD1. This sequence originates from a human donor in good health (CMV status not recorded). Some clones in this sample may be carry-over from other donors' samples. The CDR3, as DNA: TGTGCCAGCAGCGTCCAGGGGGTATCCGGGGCCAACGTCCTGACTTTC. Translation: CASSVQGVSGANVLTF.